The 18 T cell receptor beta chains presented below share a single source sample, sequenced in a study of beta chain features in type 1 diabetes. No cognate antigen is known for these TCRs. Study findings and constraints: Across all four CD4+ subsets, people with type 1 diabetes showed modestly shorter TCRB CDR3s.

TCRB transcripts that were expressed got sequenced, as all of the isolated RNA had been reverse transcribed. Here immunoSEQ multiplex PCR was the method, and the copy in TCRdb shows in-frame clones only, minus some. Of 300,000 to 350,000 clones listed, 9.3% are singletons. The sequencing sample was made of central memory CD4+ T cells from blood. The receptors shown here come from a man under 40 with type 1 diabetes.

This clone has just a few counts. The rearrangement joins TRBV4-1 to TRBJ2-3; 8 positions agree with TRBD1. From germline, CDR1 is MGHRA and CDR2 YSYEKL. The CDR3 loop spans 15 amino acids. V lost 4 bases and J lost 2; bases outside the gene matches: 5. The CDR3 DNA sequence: TGCGCCAGCAGCCTCGGACAGGGCAACACAGATACGCAGTATTTT. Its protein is CASSLGQGNTDTQYF.

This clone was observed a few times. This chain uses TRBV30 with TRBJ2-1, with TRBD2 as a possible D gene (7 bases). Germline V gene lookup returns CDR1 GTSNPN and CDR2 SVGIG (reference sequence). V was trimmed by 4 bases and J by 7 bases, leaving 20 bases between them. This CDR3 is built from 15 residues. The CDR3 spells CAWIGRGGLENEQFF. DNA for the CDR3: TGTGCCTGGATTGGGAGGGGGGGCCTCGAGAATGAGCAGTTCTTC.

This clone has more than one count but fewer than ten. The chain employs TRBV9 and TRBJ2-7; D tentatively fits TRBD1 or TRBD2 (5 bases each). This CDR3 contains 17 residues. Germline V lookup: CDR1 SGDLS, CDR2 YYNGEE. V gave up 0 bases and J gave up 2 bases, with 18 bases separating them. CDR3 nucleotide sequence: TGTGCCAGCAGCGTAGAAGATTGGGACGGTCCAGCCTACGAGCAGTACTTC. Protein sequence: CASSVEDWDGPAYEQYF. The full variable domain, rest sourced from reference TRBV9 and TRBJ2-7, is DSGVTQTPKHLITATGQRVTLRCSPRSGDLSVYWYQQSLDQGLQFLIQYYNGEERAKGNILERFSAQQFPDLHSELNLSSLELGDSALYFCASSVEDWDGPAYEQYFGPGTRLTVT.

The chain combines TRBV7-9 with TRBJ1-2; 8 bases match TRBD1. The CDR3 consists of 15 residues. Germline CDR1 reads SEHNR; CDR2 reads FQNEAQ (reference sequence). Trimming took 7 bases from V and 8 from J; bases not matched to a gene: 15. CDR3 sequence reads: CASTHGTGLTIGYTF. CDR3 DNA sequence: TGTGCCAGCACCCACGGGACAGGCCTAACTATCGGCTACACCTTC. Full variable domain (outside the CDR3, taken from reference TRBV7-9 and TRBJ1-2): DTGVSQNPRHKITKRGQNVTFRCDPISEHNRLYWYRQTLGQGPEFLTYFQNEAQLEKSRLLSDRFSAERPKGSFSTLEIQRTEQGDSAMYLCASTHGTGLTIGYTFGSGTRLTVV.

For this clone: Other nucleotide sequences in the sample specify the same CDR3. The CDR3 reads CASSPSTGSTDTQYF. The CDR3 DNA is TGTGCCAGCTCACCATCGACAGGGAGCACAGATACGCAGTATTTT. The J gene is TRBJ2-3, the V gene TRBV18; 7 nucleotides align to TRBD1. Germline V CDR1 and CDR2: KGHSH, LQKENI. The CDR3 totals 15 residues. J gave up 0 bases and V 2 bases, and 2 bases lay outside the gene matches.

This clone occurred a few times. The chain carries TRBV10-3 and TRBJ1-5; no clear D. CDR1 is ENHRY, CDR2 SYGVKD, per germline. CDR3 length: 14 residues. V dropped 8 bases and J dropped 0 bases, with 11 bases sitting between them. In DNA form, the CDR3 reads TGTGCCATCCGGAACCCGGATAGCAATCAGCCCCAGCATTTT. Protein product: CAIRNPDSNQPQHF.

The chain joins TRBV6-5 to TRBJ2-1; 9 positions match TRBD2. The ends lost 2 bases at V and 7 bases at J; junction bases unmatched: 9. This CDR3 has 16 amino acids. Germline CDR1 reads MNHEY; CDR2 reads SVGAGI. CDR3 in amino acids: CASSYRGGGARNEQFF. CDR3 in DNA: TGTGCCAGCAGTTACCGAGGCGGGGGGGCCCGGAATGAGCAGTTCTTC.

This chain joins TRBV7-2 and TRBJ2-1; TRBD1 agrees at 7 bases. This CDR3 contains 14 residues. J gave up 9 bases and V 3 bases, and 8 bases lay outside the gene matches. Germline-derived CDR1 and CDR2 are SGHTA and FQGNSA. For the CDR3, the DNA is TGTGCCAGCAGCTTGACAGGGCCAGAGAGTGAGCAGTTCTTC. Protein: CASSLTGPESEQFF.

The CDR3 spells CASSPVTAGYEQYF. CDR3 coding DNA: TGTGCCAGCAGCCCGGTGACAGCGGGCTACGAGCAGTACTTC. The chain links TRBV5-6 to TRBJ2-5, with D possibly being TRBD2 (6 bases). The tail of the sequence fits TRBJ2-7 better, so the J call may be wrong. The germline V gene has CDR1 SGHDT and CDR2 YYEEEE. There are 14 residues in the CDR3.

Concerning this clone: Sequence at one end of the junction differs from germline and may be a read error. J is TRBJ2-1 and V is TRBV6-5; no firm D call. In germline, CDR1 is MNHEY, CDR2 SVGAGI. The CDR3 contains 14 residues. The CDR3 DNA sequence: TGTGCCAGCAGTTACTCCCCCCCTTACAATAAGCAGTTCTTC. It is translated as CASSYSPPYNKQFF.

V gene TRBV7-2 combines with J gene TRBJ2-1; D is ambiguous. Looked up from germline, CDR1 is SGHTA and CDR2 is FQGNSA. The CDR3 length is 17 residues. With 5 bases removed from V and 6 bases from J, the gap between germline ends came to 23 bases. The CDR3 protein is CASSQVTGVSGSNEQFF. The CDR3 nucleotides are TGTGCCAGCAGCCAGGTGACTGGCGTGTCAGGCAGCAATGAGCAGTTCTTC.

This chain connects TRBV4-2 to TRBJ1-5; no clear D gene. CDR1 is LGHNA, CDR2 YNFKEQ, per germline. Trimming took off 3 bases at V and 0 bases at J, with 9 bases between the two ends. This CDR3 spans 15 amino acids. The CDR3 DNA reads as TGTGCCAGCAGCCAGGAACTGGATAGCAATCAGCCCCAGCATTTT. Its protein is CASSQELDSNQPQHF.

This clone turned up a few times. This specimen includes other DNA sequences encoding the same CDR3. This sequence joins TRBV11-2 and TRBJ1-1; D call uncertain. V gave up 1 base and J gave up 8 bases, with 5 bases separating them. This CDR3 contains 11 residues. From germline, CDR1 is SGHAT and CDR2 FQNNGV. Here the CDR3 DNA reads TGTGCCAGCAGCTTAGGCACCGAAGCTTTCTTT. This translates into CASSLGTEAFF.

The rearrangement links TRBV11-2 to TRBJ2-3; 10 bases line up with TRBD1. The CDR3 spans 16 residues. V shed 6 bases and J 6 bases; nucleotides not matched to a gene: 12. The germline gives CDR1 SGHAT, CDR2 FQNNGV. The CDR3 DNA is TGTGCCAGCAGTTTTTTGACAGGGGGCTCTGTTGATACGCAGTATTTT. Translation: CASSFLTGGSVDTQYF.

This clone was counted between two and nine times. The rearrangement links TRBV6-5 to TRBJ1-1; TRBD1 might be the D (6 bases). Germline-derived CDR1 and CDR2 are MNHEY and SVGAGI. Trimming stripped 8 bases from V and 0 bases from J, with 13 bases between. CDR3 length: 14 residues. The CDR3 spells CASGPGHMNTEAFF. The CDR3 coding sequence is TGTGCCAGCGGACCGGGACATATGAACACTGAAGCTTTCTTT.

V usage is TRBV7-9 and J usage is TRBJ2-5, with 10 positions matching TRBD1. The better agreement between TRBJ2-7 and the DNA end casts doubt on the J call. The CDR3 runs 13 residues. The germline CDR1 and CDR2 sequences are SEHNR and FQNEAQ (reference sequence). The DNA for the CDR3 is TGTGCCAGCAGTCCGGACAGGGGGGCCGAGCAGTACTTC. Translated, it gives CASSPDRGAEQYF.

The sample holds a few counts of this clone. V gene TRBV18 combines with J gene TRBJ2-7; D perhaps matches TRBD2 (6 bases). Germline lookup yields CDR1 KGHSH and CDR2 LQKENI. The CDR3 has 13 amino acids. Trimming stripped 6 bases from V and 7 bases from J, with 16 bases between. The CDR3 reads CASSLLKAGEQYF. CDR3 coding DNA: TGTGCCAGCTCCCTCCTTAAGGCGGGAGAGCAGTACTTC. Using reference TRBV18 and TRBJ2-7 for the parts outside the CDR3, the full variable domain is NAGVMQNPRHLVRRRGQEARLRCSPMKGHSHVYWYRQLPEEGLKFMVYLQKENIIDESGMPKERFSAEFPKEGPSILRIQQVVRGDSAAYFCASSLLKAGEQYFGPGTRLTVT.

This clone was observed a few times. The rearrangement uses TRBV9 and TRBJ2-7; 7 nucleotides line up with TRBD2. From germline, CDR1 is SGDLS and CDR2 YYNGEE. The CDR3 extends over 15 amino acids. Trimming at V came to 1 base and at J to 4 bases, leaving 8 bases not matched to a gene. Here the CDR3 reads CASSVSGTGLYEQYF. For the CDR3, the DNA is TGTGCCAGCAGCGTAAGCGGGACGGGACTTTACGAGCAGTACTTC.